These 16 T cell receptor beta chains were all obtained from the same sample, sequenced in a study of blood T cell repertoires in COVID-19. Profiling relied on immunoSEQ multiplex PCR, and the TCRdb table lists in-frame clones only, not all of them. There are 250,000 to 350,000 clones in the sample; 90% occur only once, and 2.6% lies in the top ten. The specimen was PBMCs or T cells enriched from blood (not recorded which). The receptors come from a man in his 60s who had recovered from COVID-19.

This clone was counted a single time. This chain joins TRBV19 and TRBJ1-5; 12 positions match TRBD1. V lost 2 bases to trimming and J lost 5 bases; unmatched junction nucleotides: 25. The CDR3 loop spans 23 amino acids. CDR1 and CDR2 (germline): LNHDA, SQIVND (reference sequence). The CDR3 bases are TGTGCCAGTAGTATAAACCAACCCGGGACAGGGGGCATCAAGGCAGTACCCGATCAGCCCCAGCATTTT. It yields the protein CASSINQPGTGGIKAVPDQPQHF. Combining the CDR3 with reference TRBV19 and TRBJ1-5 gives the whole variable domain DGGITQSPKYLFRKEGQNVTLSCEQNLNHDAMYWYRQDPGQGLRLIYYSQIVNDFQKGDIAEGYSVSREKKESFPLTVTSAQKNPTAFYLCASSINQPGTGGIKAVPDQPQHFGDGTRLSIL.

J is TRBJ2-7 and V is TRBV30, with 10 bases lining up with TRBD1. This CDR3 contains 15 residues. J lost 4 bases, V lost 5 bases, and 11 bases had no gene match. The germline V gene encodes CDR1 GTSNPN and CDR2 SVGIG (reference sequence). The CDR3 here is CAWGDFGQGEYEQYF. In DNA form, the CDR3 reads TGTGCCTGGGGCGACTTCGGACAGGGGGAATACGAGCAGTACTTC.

The chain links TRBV11-2 to TRBJ2-1; 7 nucleotides line up with TRBD1. Trimming at V came to 0 bases and at J to 5 bases, leaving 4 bases not matched to a gene. CDR3 length: 15 residues. CDR1 is SGHAT, CDR2 FQNNGV, per germline. CDR3 amino acids: CASSLDQTGNNEQFF. CDR3 nucleotides: TGTGCCAGCAGCTTAGATCAGACAGGGAACAATGAGCAGTTCTTC.

The rearrangement links TRBV5-7 to TRBJ1-5, with no clear D. TRBV5-7 is marked as an open reading frame, function uncertain. CDR3 size: 16 residues. Between the trimmed V and J ends, which lost 0 bases and 0 bases, there was a span of 10 bases. CDR3 bases: TGTGCCAGCAGCTTGGAGGACTGGGGTAGCAATCAGCCCCAGCATTTT. Translation gives CASSLEDWGSNQPQHF.

This rearrangement joins TRBV18 to TRBJ2-1, with D possibly matching TRBD1 (5 bases). Germline V gene lookup returns CDR1 KGHSH and CDR2 LQKENI. Trimming removed 4 bases at V and 2 bases at J, with 6 bases between. The CDR3 is 13 residues long. This chain's CDR3 is CASSLTAYNEQFF. DNA of the CDR3: TGTGCCAGCTCACTGACAGCCTACAATGAGCAGTTCTTC.

The rearrangement joins TRBV5-4 to TRBJ2-3; 11 bases align to TRBD2. CDR1 and CDR2 from the germline V gene are SGHNT and YYREEE (reference sequence). This CDR3 region has 15 residues. V dropped 0 bases and J dropped 5; count of bases not matched to a gene: 2. The CDR3 coding sequence is TGTGCCAGCAGCTTGGGGCTAGCGGGGGGAGATACGCAGTATTTT. Amino acid sequence: CASSLGLAGGDTQYF.

This sequence joins TRBV5-8 and TRBJ2-3; 7 positions match TRBD1. Germline values: CDR1 SGHTS, CDR2 YDEGEE. This CDR3 spans 15 amino acids. The trim removed 2 bases at V and 3 bases at J, leaving 6 bases unmatched. The CDR3 DNA reads as TGTGCCAGCAGCTTTCTAGGGGGCGGAACAGATACGCAGTATTTT. This sequence encodes CASSFLGGGTDTQYF.

The gene calls are TRBV20-1 and TRBJ1-1; no firm D call. The CDR3 totals 13 residues. Germline V gene lookup returns CDR1 DFQATT and CDR2 SNEGSKA (reference sequence). Trimming shortened V by 3 bases and J by 1 base, and 9 bases separated the two germline ends. The CDR3 sequence: CSASASTNTEAFF. The CDR3 region has the DNA TGCAGTGCTAGTGCTTCTACGAACACTGAAGCTTTCTTT.

This chain links TRBV4-2 with TRBJ1-6; TRBD1 matches 7 bases. Germline assignment: CDR1 LGHNA and CDR2 YNFKEQ. The length of the CDR3 is 16 residues. Trimming took 4 bases from V and 0 from J; bases not matched to a gene: 3. The CDR3 loop reads CASSRTGSSYNSPLHF. The DNA of the CDR3 is TGTGCCAGCAGCCGGACAGGAAGCTCCTATAATTCACCCCTCCACTTT.

This clone is a singleton in its sample. The gene calls are TRBV2 and TRBJ2-3; TRBD2 agrees at 11 bases. In germline, CDR1 is SNHLY, CDR2 FYNNEI. The CDR3 sequence is 15 residues long. V shed 7 bases and J 5 bases; nucleotides not matched to a gene: 8. CDR3 DNA: TGTGCCAGCAAATCCCTAGCGGGAGGTGTAGATACGCAGTATTTT. Residues: CASKSLAGGVDTQYF.

The chain combines TRBV3-1 (or the pseudogene TRBV3-2) with TRBJ1-2; tentatively, D is TRBD1 (5 bases). Germline V lookup: CDR1 LGHDT, CDR2 YNNKEL (reference sequence). CDR3 length equals 14 residues. The V end was cut by 2 bases, the J end by 5 bases, with 12 bases between. The CDR3 is CASSQPGGGYGYTF. The CDR3 coding sequence is TGTGCCAGCAGCCAACCCGGGGGGGGATATGGCTACACCTTC.

The chain employs TRBV7-9 and TRBJ1-6; maybe TRBD1 (6 bases). V lost 1 base to trimming and J lost 7 bases, with 11 bases between them. This CDR3 comprises 15 residues. CDR1 is SEHNR and CDR2 is FQNEAQ in the germline V gene (reference sequence). CDR3 region: CASSLVRGANSPLHF. For the CDR3, the DNA is TGTGCCAGCAGCTTAGTTCGGGGGGCAAATTCACCCCTCCACTTT.

This chain connects TRBV10-3 to TRBJ1-1; the match to TRBD1 covers 8 bases. Germline V gene lookup returns CDR1 ENHRY and CDR2 SYGVKD. The trim removed 10 bases at V and 6 bases at J, leaving 7 bases unmatched. This CDR3 has 12 residues. The CDR3 sequence is CATKQGAAEAFF. The CDR3 nucleotides are TGTGCCACCAAGCAGGGGGCTGCTGAAGCTTTCTTT.

The genes are TRBV19 and TRBJ1-5; 9 bases map to TRBD1. The V gene end was trimmed by 6 bases and the J gene end by 0 bases; junction bases not matched to a gene: 6. The CDR3 extends over 16 amino acids. Germline CDR1 is LNHDA and CDR2 is SQIVND (reference sequence). This CDR3 reads CASRGQGSYSNQPQHF. Written as DNA, the CDR3 is TGTGCCAGTAGAGGACAGGGGTCATATAGCAATCAGCCCCAGCATTTT.

This clone counts as medium-sized. The chain couples TRBV6-5 to TRBJ2-1; TRBD1 matches at 8 bases. This CDR3 contains 14 residues. V dropped 8 bases and J dropped 4; count of bases not matched to a gene: 7. Germline V CDR1 and CDR2: MNHEY, SVGAGI. The CDR3: CASGGTGPYNEQFF. Here the CDR3 DNA reads TGTGCCAGCGGAGGGACAGGCCCTTACAATGAGCAGTTCTTC.

The chain employs TRBV7-2 and TRBJ1-3; 7 nucleotides align to TRBD1. The CDR3 has 17 amino acids. Germline V lookup: CDR1 SGHTA, CDR2 FQGNSA. Trimming removed 5 bases from V and 0 bases from J; junction bases left unmatched: 10. The CDR3 protein is CASSPRQGALSGNTIYF. The CDR3 DNA sequence: TGTGCCAGCAGCCCCCGACAGGGTGCTCTCTCTGGAAACACCATATATTTT. The full variable domain, its missing parts supplied by reference TRBV7-2 and TRBJ1-3, is GAGVSQSPSNKVTEKGKDVELRCDPISGHTALYWYRQSLGQGLEFLIYFQGNSAPDKSGLPSDRFSAERTGGSVSTLTIQRTQQEDSAVYLCASSPRQGALSGNTIYFGEGSWLTVV.